The TCR beta chain described here comes from a study of blood T cell repertoires in COVID-19. Sequenced by immunoSEQ multiplex PCR; TCRdb stores in-frame clones only, minus some. The data contain 150,000 or so clones, roughly four fifths of them singletons. The trim removed 3 bases at V and 9 bases at J, leaving 14 bases unmatched. CDR3 length: 16 amino acids. From germline, CDR1 is SGHVS and CDR2 FNYEAQ. The J gene is TRBJ2-3, the V gene TRBV7-6; TRBD2 aligns across 8 bases. The specimen was peripheral blood. This sequence was found in an elderly man with acute or convalescent COVID-19. CDR3 region: CASSFSQAGEFRTQYF. The CDR3 DNA reads TGTGCCAGCAGCTTTTCCCAAGCGGGGGAGTTCAGAACGCAGTATTTT.